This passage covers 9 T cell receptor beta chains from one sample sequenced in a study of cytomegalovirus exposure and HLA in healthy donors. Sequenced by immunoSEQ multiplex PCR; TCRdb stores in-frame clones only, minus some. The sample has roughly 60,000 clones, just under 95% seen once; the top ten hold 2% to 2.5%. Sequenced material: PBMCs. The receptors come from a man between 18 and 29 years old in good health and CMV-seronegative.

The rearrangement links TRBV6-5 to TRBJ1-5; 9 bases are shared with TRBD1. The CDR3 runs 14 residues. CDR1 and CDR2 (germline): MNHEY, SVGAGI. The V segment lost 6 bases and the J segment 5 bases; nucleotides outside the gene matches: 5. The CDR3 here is CASSRGQGYQPQHF. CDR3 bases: TGTGCCAGCAGCCGGGGACAGGGATATCAGCCCCAGCATTTT.

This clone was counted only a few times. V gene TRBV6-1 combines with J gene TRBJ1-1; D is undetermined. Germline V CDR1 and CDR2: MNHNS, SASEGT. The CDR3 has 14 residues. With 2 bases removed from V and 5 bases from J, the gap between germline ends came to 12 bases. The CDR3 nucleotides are TGTGCCAGCAGTGAACAGGACGGAGGGACTGAAGCTTTCTTT. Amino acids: CASSEQDGGTEAFF.

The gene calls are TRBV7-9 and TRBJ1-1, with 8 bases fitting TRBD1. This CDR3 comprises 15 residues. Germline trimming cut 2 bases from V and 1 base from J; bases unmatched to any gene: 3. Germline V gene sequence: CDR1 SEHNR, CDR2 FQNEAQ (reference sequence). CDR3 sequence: CASSLRDRTNTEAFF. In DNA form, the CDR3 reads TGTGCCAGCAGCTTAAGGGACAGGACGAACACTGAAGCTTTCTTT.

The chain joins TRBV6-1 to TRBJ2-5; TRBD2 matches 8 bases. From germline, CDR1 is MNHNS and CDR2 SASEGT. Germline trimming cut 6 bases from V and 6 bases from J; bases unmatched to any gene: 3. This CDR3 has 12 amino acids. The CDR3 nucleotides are TGTGCCAGCAGATTAGCGGGAAAGACCCAGTACTTC. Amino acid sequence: CASRLAGKTQYF.

The CDR3 coding sequence is TGTGCCAGCACGGAGGAGAGATTCTATGGCTACACCTTC. It yields the protein CASTEERFYGYTF. The chain couples TRBV6-6 to TRBJ1-2; D is uncertain. The CDR3 sequence is 13 residues long. The V gene's germline CDR1 is MNHNY and CDR2 SVGAGI (reference sequence). Trimming took 7 bases from V and 4 from J, leaving 13 bases between them.

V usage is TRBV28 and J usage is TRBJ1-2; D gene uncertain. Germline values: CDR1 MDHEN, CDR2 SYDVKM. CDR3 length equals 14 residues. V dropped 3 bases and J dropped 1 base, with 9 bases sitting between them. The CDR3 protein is CASSFGGLNYGYTF. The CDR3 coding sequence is TGTGCCAGCAGTTTCGGCGGCCTTAACTATGGCTACACCTTC.

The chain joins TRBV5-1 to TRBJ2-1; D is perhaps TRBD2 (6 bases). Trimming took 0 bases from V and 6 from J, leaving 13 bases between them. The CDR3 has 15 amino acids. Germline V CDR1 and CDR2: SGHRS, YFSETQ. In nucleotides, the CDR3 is TGCGCCAGCAGCTTGGTGGCGGGAAGTACCAATGAGCAGTTCTTC. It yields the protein CASSLVAGSTNEQFF.

The CDR3 sequence is CASSLWRGETQYF. The DNA for the CDR3 is TGTGCCAGCAGTTTATGGCGGGGGGAGACCCAGTACTTC. The chain employs TRBV28 and TRBJ2-5; 7 nucleotides line up with TRBD2. J gave up 5 bases and V 0 bases, and 0 bases lay outside the gene matches. The germline gives CDR1 MDHEN, CDR2 SYDVKM. The CDR3 is 13 residues long.

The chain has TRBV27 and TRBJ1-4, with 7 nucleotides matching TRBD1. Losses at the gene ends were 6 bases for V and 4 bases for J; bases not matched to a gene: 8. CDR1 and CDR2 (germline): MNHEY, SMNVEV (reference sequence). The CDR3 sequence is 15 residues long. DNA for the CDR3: TGTGCCAGCAGCCAAAGGTACAGGGGTAATGAAAAACTGTTTTTT. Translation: CASSQRYRGNEKLFF.